Given below is one TCR beta chain in context. This CDR3 has 17 amino acids. Unmatched junction bases numbered 14, after V lost 5 bases and J lost 4 bases. CDR1 is SEHNR, CDR2 FQNEAQ, per germline (reference sequence). Some clones are missing from TCRdb's copy, which holds only in-frame ones; the method was immunoSEQ multiplex PCR. The repertoire holds approximately 140,000 clones, roughly 90% seen once, with about 6% in the top ten. These data are taken from a study of T cell responses to AZD1222 COVID-19 vaccine. Here the sequenced sample was peripheral blood, taken on day 0 of AZD1222 vaccination. The origin of this receptor is an adult in good health. This chain uses TRBV7-9 with TRBJ2-7; 10 bases are a match to TRBD2. Here the CDR3 DNA reads TGTGCCAGCAGCACACCTTTCCCTAGCGGGAGAGGTTACGAGCAGTACTTC. This codes for CASSTPFPSGRGYEQYF.